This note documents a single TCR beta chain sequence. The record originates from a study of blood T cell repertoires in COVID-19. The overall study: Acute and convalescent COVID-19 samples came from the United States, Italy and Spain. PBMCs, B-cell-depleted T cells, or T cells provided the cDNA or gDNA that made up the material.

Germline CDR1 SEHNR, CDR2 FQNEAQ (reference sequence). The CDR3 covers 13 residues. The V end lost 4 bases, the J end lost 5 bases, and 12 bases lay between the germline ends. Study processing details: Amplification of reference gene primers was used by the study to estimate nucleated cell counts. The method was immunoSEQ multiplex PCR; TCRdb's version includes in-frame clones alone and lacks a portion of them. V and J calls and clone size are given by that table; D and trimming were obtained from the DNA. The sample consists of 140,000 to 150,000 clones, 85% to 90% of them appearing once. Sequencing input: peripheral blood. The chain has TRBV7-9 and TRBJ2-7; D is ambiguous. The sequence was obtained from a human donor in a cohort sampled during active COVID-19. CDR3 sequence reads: CASSSTVFDEQYF. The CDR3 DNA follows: TGTGCCAGCAGCTCAACAGTATTTGACGAGCAGTACTTC.